This TCR beta chain emerged from a study of memory CD4+ T cells and cytomegalovirus serostatus. As for the study in general: Of the healthy Belgian adults, several were CMV seropositive and fewer than 30 seronegative. Points from the study as a whole: CMV serostatus prediction reached median AUC about 0.96, or 0.93 with US-trained model.

Germline V gives CDR1 MNHEY, CDR2 SVGAGI. Trimming stripped 0 bases from V and 6 bases from J, with 9 bases between. The CDR3 has 14 amino acids. This clone appeared once. Its antigen is not known. Assay used: immunoSEQ multiplex PCR; TCRdb lists only in-frame clones, some missing. The sample yields under 55,000 clones, around 80% seen once. Single viable CD3+CD4+CD8-CD45RO+ cells were sorted as the memory CD4+ T cells. Serostatus was set by detecting CMV pp150, pp28, p38, p52 IgG. Total CD4+ T cells were enriched by CD4 positive selection. This rearrangement joins TRBV6-5 to TRBJ1-5; D unclear. Source material: memory CD4+ T cells from blood. The receptor was derived from an adult in good health and CMV-seropositive. The CDR3 is CASSYSTSGQPQHF. Written as DNA, the CDR3 is TGTGCCAGCAGTTACTCAACGTCGGGTCAGCCCCAGCATTTT.